These T cell receptor beta chains were read from a single sample in a study of T cells in Graves' hyperthyroidism and ophthalmopathy. Each CDR3 protein gets one entry after TCRdb re-called the multiplex PCR reads with MiXCR. The profile shows hundreds of thousands of distinct CDR3 sequences, roughly 15% of them singletons. The sequenced material came from blood. These receptors originate from a woman aged 25 to 39 with Graves' hyperthyroidism. Each CDR3 is given with its conserved first and last residue. The D gene is left open where the match is weak. Only some rows state a clone size, as once, few, many or a class for expanded clones.

clone_size: NA
j_call: TRBJ2-2
v_call: TRBV7-3
d_call: NA
cdr3_aa: CASSLGSTTGELFF
cdr3_nt: TGTGCCAGCAGCTTAGGCAGTACCACCGGGGAGCTGTTTTTT

clone_size: many
j_call: TRBJ1-4
v_call: TRBV7-8
d_call: NA
cdr3_aa: CASSSSGTTNEKLFF
cdr3_nt: TGTGCCAGCAGCTCGTCCGGGACAACGAATGAAAAACTGTTTTTT

clone_size: many
j_call: TRBJ2-7
v_call: TRBV6-1
d_call: TRBD1
cdr3_aa: CASSEGLPGGPYEQYF
cdr3_nt: TGTGCCAGCAGTGAAGGGCTCCCAGGGGGTCCCTACGAGCAGTACTTC

clone_size: many
j_call: TRBJ2-1
v_call: TRBV28
d_call: NA
cdr3_aa: CASTMTNYNEQFF
cdr3_nt: TGTGCCAGCACTATGACTAACTACAATGAGCAGTTCTTC

clone_size: once
j_call: TRBJ1-4
v_call: TRBV20-1
d_call: NA
cdr3_aa: CSAPLVDQTSRLGLFF
cdr3_nt: TGCAGTGCTCCCCTGGTGGATCAGACTTCCCGGTTAGGACTGTTTTTT

clone_size: few
j_call: TRBJ2-1
v_call: TRBV5-6
d_call: TRBD2
cdr3_aa: CASSLDSGSNYSEQFF
cdr3_nt: TGTGCCAGCAGCTTGGATAGCGGGAGTAACTACAGTGAGCAGTTCTTC

clone_size: few
j_call: TRBJ2-1
v_call: TRBV6-2/TRBV6-3
d_call: NA
cdr3_aa: CASSFQSAGEVEQFF
cdr3_nt: TGTGCCAGCAGTTTTCAGTCCGCAGGGGAGGTTGAGCAGTTCTTC

clone_size: few
j_call: TRBJ2-2
v_call: TRBV15
d_call: TRBD1
cdr3_aa: CATSRNRGTNTGELFF
cdr3_nt: TGTGCCACCAGCAGAAACAGGGGGACGAACACCGGGGAGCTGTTTTTT

clone_size: many
j_call: TRBJ1-2
v_call: TRBV20-1
d_call: NA
cdr3_aa: CSARDQTTILYGYTF
cdr3_nt: TGCAGTGCTAGAGATCAAACTACCATTCTCTATGGCTACACCTTC

clone_size: NA
j_call: TRBJ2-1
v_call: TRBV9
d_call: TRBD2
cdr3_aa: CASSEGTSGSGEQFF
cdr3_nt: TGTGCCAGCAGCGAAGGGACTAGCGGGAGCGGTGAGCAGTTCTTC

clone_size: many
j_call: TRBJ2-7
v_call: TRBV7-8
d_call: NA
cdr3_aa: CASSSRANDEQYF
cdr3_nt: TGTGCCAGCAGCTCCAGAGCGAACGACGAGCAGTACTTC

clone_size: many
j_call: TRBJ2-3
v_call: TRBV19
d_call: NA
cdr3_aa: CASSIGGTDTQYF
cdr3_nt: TGTGCCAGTAGTATAGGGGGCACAGATACGCAGTATTTT

clone_size: many
j_call: TRBJ2-7
v_call: TRBV11-2
d_call: TRBD2
cdr3_aa: CASSPPLAGGPYEQYF
cdr3_nt: TGTGCCAGCAGCCCGCCGCTAGCGGGAGGACCCTACGAGCAGTACTTC

clone_size: few
j_call: TRBJ2-1
v_call: TRBV9
d_call: TRBD2
cdr3_aa: CASSVGGRTNEQFF
cdr3_nt: TGTGCCAGCAGCGTAGGCGGGAGGACCAATGAGCAGTTCTTC

clone_size: many
j_call: TRBJ2-5
v_call: TRBV20-1
d_call: NA
cdr3_aa: CSASRDQETQYF
cdr3_nt: TGCAGTGCTAGCAGGGACCAAGAGACCCAGTACTTC

clone_size: many
j_call: TRBJ1-1
v_call: TRBV29-1
d_call: TRBD1
cdr3_aa: CSVLQGADTEAFF
cdr3_nt: TGCAGCGTTCTTCAGGGGGCGGACACTGAAGCTTTCTTT